This T cell receptor beta chain derives from a study of blood T cell repertoires in COVID-19. Study information: Acute and convalescent COVID-19 samples came from the United States, Italy and Spain. T cells, B-cell-depleted T cells, or PBMCs supplied cDNA or gDNA.

In the authors' methods: Researchers report that nucleated cell counts were estimated from reference gene primer amplification. The method was immunoSEQ multiplex PCR; TCRdb's version includes in-frame clones alone and lacks a portion of them. The D gene and trimming were derived from the DNA, and the V and J assignments and clone size from that table. The sample has approximately 97,000 clones, roughly 87% seen once. V shed 4 bases and J 2 bases; nucleotides not matched to a gene: 8. The CDR3 spans 15 residues. CDR1 is SEHNR and CDR2 is FQNEAQ in the germline V gene (reference sequence). The clonotype was recovered from a woman aged 50 to 60 with COVID-19, enrolled during active disease. The chain has TRBV7-9 and TRBJ2-7; 7 nucleotides agree with TRBD1. Sample: peripheral blood. The CDR3 region has the DNA TGTGCCAGCAGCTCCTACGGGACAGCGACCTACGAGCAGTACTTC. Encoded protein: CASSSYGTATYEQYF.